The clone carrying this T cell receptor (beta chain) was seen just once. What it binds is not known. This specimen comes from a study of shared clonotypes between healthy human individuals. Naive CD8 cells comprised CD45RO-negative, CCR7-positively selected cells, excluding terminally differentiated effector memory CD45RA+ cells. CDR1 SGHVS and CDR2 FNYEAQ come from the germline V gene. The length of the CDR3 is 18 residues. J lost 0 bases, V lost 1 base, and 12 bases had no gene match. General study points: Across a handful of donors, naive CD4 shared roughly 5%, naive CD8 more than 3%, memory CD4 2% to 2.5%, memory CD8 0.4% to 0.5%.

TCRdb keeps only in-frame clones here, not all; method: immunoSEQ multiplex PCR. This sample yields around 2.1 million clones, of which 90% to 95% are seen a single time; over 1.5% belongs to the top ten. The clonotype comes from a man between 18 and 29 years old in good health. Some clones in this sample may be carry-over from other donors' samples. Sequencing was carried out using naive CD8+ T cells from PBMCs. The chain has TRBV7-6 and TRBJ2-7, with 7 bases matching TRBD1. The CDR3 reads CASSLGWAGTESSYEQYF. The CDR3 DNA follows: TGTGCCAGCAGCTTAGGATGGGCCGGGACAGAGAGCTCCTACGAGCAGTACTTC.